These T cell receptor beta chains were read from a single sample in a study of T cell responses to AZD1222 COVID-19 vaccine. Repertoires were generated with immunoSEQ multiplex PCR, while TCRdb's copy carries only in-frame clones and drops some. The data show over 100,000 clones, over 90% seen once. The input for sequencing was peripheral blood, taken on day 0 of AZD1222 vaccination. The source of these receptors is an adult in good health. The CDR3 runs from the conserved cysteine through the conserved F or W. A D gene is named only where the DNA matches it firmly. A row's size may be missing; if present it is once, few, many or a size class.

D	V	size	J	CDR3	DNA
TRBD1	TRBV11-2	.	TRBJ1-5	CASSLETGGTQPQHF	TGTGCCAGCAGCTTAGAAACAGGGGGCACGCAGCCCCAGCATTTT
.	TRBV4-3	.	TRBJ2-5	CASSQDGRVWETQYF	TGCGCCAGCAGCCAAGATGGAAGGGTATGGGAGACCCAGTACTTC
TRBD1	TRBV3-1/TRBV3-2	.	TRBJ2-7	CASSQALTGTGIAYEQYF	TGTGCCAGCAGCCAAGCCCTAACCGGGACAGGGATCGCCTACGAGCAGTACTTC
TRBD2	TRBV18	.	TRBJ2-1	CASSPLAGGQRSSYNEQFF	TGTGCCAGCTCACCCCTAGCGGGGGGTCAAAGGAGCTCCTACAATGAGCAGTTCTTC
TRBD2	TRBV6-2/TRBV6-3	.	TRBJ2-1	CASSYVMAGGDQFF	TGTGCCAGCAGTTACGTCATGGCGGGAGGTGACCAGTTCTTC
.	TRBV6-4	few	TRBJ2-2	CASSSDDTGELFF	TGTGCCAGCAGCTCGGATGACACCGGGGAGCTGTTTTTT
.	TRBV4-2	.	TRBJ2-7	CASSPLPPSDSYEQYF	TGTGCCAGCAGCCCTCTACCCCCTAGCGACTCCTACGAGCAGTACTTC
TRBD1	TRBV12-5	.	TRBJ1-2	CASGLVPTGGGYTF	TGTGCTAGTGGTTTGGTACCGACAGGGGGTGGCTACACCTTC
.	TRBV11-2	.	TRBJ2-2	CASSSWTENTGELFF	TGTGCCAGCAGCTCCTGGACAGAGAACACCGGGGAGCTGTTTTTT
.	TRBV7-7	.	TRBJ1-5	CASSPGVLQSNQPQHF	TGTGCCAGCAGCCCAGGGGTATTGCAGAGCAATCAGCCCCAGCATTTT
TRBD2	TRBV19	.	TRBJ2-1	CASSIEPPSGDYNEQFF	TGTGCCAGTAGTATAGAACCTCCTAGCGGGGATTACAATGAGCAGTTCTTC
TRBD1	TRBV10-3	.	TRBJ1-2	CAISEDRGLTRTYGYTF	TGTGCCATCAGTGAGGACAGGGGCCTAACTAGGACCTATGGCTACACCTTC
.	TRBV5-6	.	TRBJ1-2	CAARGGGEYGYTF	TGTGCCGCCCGGGGAGGGGGAGAATATGGCTACACCTTC
TRBD2	TRBV27	.	TRBJ2-7	CASSLLSLAGPRRQYF	TGTGCCAGCAGTTTATTATCCCTAGCGGGGCCTCGAAGGCAGTACTTC
.	TRBV9	.	TRBJ2-7	CASSTSSRTGAEQYF	TGTGCCAGCAGCACCTCATCCCGCACCGGGGCCGAGCAGTACTTC
.	TRBV6-6	few	TRBJ1-4	CASSYAGNNEKLFF	TGTGCCAGCAGTTACGCAGGGAATAATGAAAAACTGTTTTTT
.	TRBV7-7	.	TRBJ2-1	CASRPLPGGYNEQFF	TGTGCCAGCAGACCTCTCCCTGGCGGTTACAATGAGCAGTTCTTC
TRBD2	TRBV6-2/TRBV6-3	.	TRBJ2-5	CASSYSATSPKLQETQYF	TGTGCCAGCAGTTACTCGGCGACTAGCCCAAAACTCCAAGAGACCCAGTACTTC
.	TRBV7-9	.	TRBJ2-5	CASSLTQGSPQETQYF	TGTGCCAGCAGCTTAACGCAGGGAAGCCCTCAAGAGACCCAGTACTTC
TRBD2	TRBV7-2	.	TRBJ2-1	CASSPRTSGGGYNEQFF	TGTGCCAGCAGCCCGAGGACTAGCGGGGGGGGTTACAATGAGCAGTTCTTC
.	TRBV18	.	TRBJ1-5	CASSGEANQPQHF	TGTGCCAGCTCCGGGGAGGCCAATCAGCCCCAGCATTTT
.	TRBV5-6	.	TRBJ2-7	CASSPPVSEQYF	TGTGCCAGCAGCCCCCCGGTTAGTGAGCAGTACTTC
.	TRBV7-3	few	TRBJ2-2	CASAMGMNTGELFF	TGTGCCAGCGCGATGGGGATGAACACCGGGGAGCTGTTTTTT
.	TRBV5-6	.	TRBJ2-1	CASSFRASSSYNEQFF	TGTGCCAGCAGCTTTCGCGCGTCCAGCTCCTACAATGAGCAGTTCTTC
TRBD1	TRBV9	.	TRBJ1-2	CASSSGGVGYTF	TGTGCCAGCAGCTCAGGGGGGGTGGGCTACACCTTC